This TCR beta chain was documented in a study of cytomegalovirus exposure and HLA in healthy donors. Study-wide points: It was taken for granted in presence/absence analyses that sequencing depth across donors was roughly uniform. It was reported that TCR beta sequences correctly inferred the HLA-A and HLA-B alleles for most subjects. In a later analysis, TCR association rates varied by HLA locus: DRB1 most, HLA-C fewest.

Vbeta (60) and Jbeta (13) primers were used in the PCR. Sequenced by immunoSEQ multiplex PCR; TCRdb stores in-frame clones only, minus some. The sample has about 160,000 clones; around 75% are singletons. The donors comprised healthy bone marrow donors. Regarding this clone: Its antigen remains unknown.

V shed 0 bases and J 1 base; nucleotides not matched to a gene: 1. The germline V gene encodes CDR1 SGHDT and CDR2 YYEEEE. The length of the CDR3 is 15 residues. This sequence originates from a human donor in good health. The V call is TRBV5-6, the J call TRBJ2-3; 8 bases align to TRBD1. Sequencing was done on a sample of PBMCs. CDR3 bases: TGTGCCAGCAGCTTGGCGGGACAGGGCACAGATACGCAGTATTTT. Protein sequence: CASSLAGQGTDTQYF.